Presented here are 11 T cell receptor beta chains from one specimen sequenced in a study of T cells after posttransplantation cyclophosphamide. Clones were read by immunoSEQ multiplex PCR, and TCRdb kept only the in-frame ones, dropping some. The sample lists about 21,000 clones, approximately 90% occurring once. Controls had myeloablative marrow grafts with methotrexate and calcineurin inhibitor, sampled at 1 year. This specimen consisted of PBMCs, obtained less than 400 days after allogeneic stem cell transplant with calcineurin inhibitor and methotrexate. These receptors originate from a female patient aged 30-39 years who received an allogeneic stem cell transplant from an unrelated donor, was CMV-positive, and had acute and chronic GVHD. Some T cells may trace back to the graft donor.

V gene TRBV6-5 combines with J gene TRBJ2-5; D perhaps matches TRBD2 (5 bases). Trimming removed 7 bases from V and 2 bases from J, with 17 bases in between. Germline CDR1 is MNHEY and CDR2 is SVGAGI. The CDR3 runs 15 residues. Here the CDR3 reads CASTLTTGSQETQYF. For the CDR3, the DNA is TGTGCCAGCACCCTTACTACGGGGAGTCAAGAGACCCAGTACTTC.

The chain couples TRBV11-3 to TRBJ2-1; 9 nucleotides agree with TRBD2. J lost 7 bases, V lost 4 bases, and 8 bases had no gene match. This CDR3 is built from 15 residues. The V gene's germline CDR1 is SGHNT and CDR2 YENEEA. The DNA for the CDR3 is TGTGCCAGCAGCTCTAATAGCGGGAGTCTTAATGAGCAGTTCTTC. Translating it yields CASSSNSGSLNEQFF. The full variable domain, in which reference TRBV11-3 and TRBJ2-1 provide the parts outside the CDR3, is EAGVVQSPRYKIIEKKQPVAFWCNPISGHNTLYWYLQNLGQGPELLIRYENEEAVDDSQLPKDRFSAERLKGVDSTLKIQPAELGDSAVYLCASSSNSGSLNEQFFGPGTRLTVL.

V usage is TRBV2 and J usage is TRBJ2-3; D remains ambiguous. V gave up 2 bases and J gave up 1 base, with 7 bases separating them. Germline assignment: CDR1 SNHLY and CDR2 FYNNEI. There are 14 residues in the CDR3. The chain's CDR3 is CASSETDRTDTQYF. CDR3 DNA sequence: TGTGCCAGCAGTGAAACAGACCGCACAGATACGCAGTATTTT.

The chain has TRBV6-1 and TRBJ2-7, with D perhaps matching TRBD1 (5 bases). Trimming left V 8 bases short and J 3 bases short, with 17 bases between. Germline loops: CDR1 MNHNS, CDR2 SASEGT. The CDR3 is 14 residues long. DNA for the CDR3: TGTGCCAGCGGATTCCTTCAGGGTAACTACGAGCAGTACTTC. This codes for CASGFLQGNYEQYF.

V usage is TRBV6-1 and J usage is TRBJ1-4, with D perhaps TRBD1 (5 bases). Trimming stripped 4 bases from V and 8 bases from J, with 11 bases between. This CDR3 region has 13 residues. Germline CDR1 MNHNS, CDR2 SASEGT. The CDR3 region has the DNA TGTGCCAGCAGTGTTGGGGCCTACGAAAAACTGTTTTTT. Protein: CASSVGAYEKLFF.

The chain couples TRBV5-6 to TRBJ1-2, with TRBD1 matching over 11 bases. The CDR3 runs 15 residues. V was clipped by 4 bases and J by 3 bases; unmatched bases: 5. Germline CDR1 and CDR2: SGHDT and YYEEEE. DNA of the CDR3: TGTGCCAGCAGCCCGGGACAGGGGGTTTACTATGGCTACACCTTC. Its translation is CASSPGQGVYYGYTF.

The chain is built from TRBV7-9 and TRBJ1-1; possible D gene TRBD1, 6 bases. The CDR3 contains 17 residues. Germline V gene data show CDR1 as SEHNR and CDR2 as FQNEAQ (reference sequence). V was cut by 4 bases and J by 2 bases, with 20 bases left in between. CDR3 region: CASSSLNTGQQNTEAFF. The CDR3 bases are TGTGCCAGCAGCTCGCTCAATACTGGACAGCAAAACACTGAAGCTTTCTTT. Full variable domain (rest looked up from reference TRBV7-9 and TRBJ1-1): DTGVSQNPRHKITKRGQNVTFRCDPISEHNRLYWYRQTLGQGPEFLTYFQNEAQLEKSRLLSDRFSAERPKGSFSTLEIQRTEQGDSAMYLCASSSLNTGQQNTEAFFGQGTRLTVV.

This chain joins TRBV11-2 and TRBJ2-5; D is possibly TRBD2 (6 bases). V lost 1 base and J lost 2, with 11 bases in between. This CDR3 comprises 15 residues. Germline CDR1 SGHAT, CDR2 FQNNGV. The CDR3: CASSLATSPQETQYF. DNA of the CDR3: TGTGCCAGCAGCTTAGCGACTAGTCCTCAAGAGACCCAGTACTTC.

The rearrangement joins TRBV27 to TRBJ2-2; TRBD1 matches 10 bases. This CDR3 has 16 amino acids. From germline, CDR1 is MNHEY and CDR2 SMNVEV (reference sequence). The ends lost 8 bases at V and 4 bases at J; junction bases unmatched: 10. For the CDR3, the DNA is TGTGCCAGCCGGGGGACAGGGGCGGGTCGCACCGGGGAGCTGTTTTTT. As protein: CASRGTGAGRTGELFF.

This CDR3 reads CASRLAGQILGYTF. For the CDR3, the DNA is TGTGCAAGTCGCTTAGCGGGACAGATTTTGGGCTACACCTTC. This sequence joins TRBV12-2 and TRBJ1-2; TRBD1, the table's D call, lacks a check against the DNA. TRBV12-2 is a pseudogene segment. The CDR3 has 14 residues.

V usage is TRBV11-3 and J usage is TRBJ1-6, with TRBD1 matching over 7 bases. This CDR3 spans 12 amino acids. The V gene end was trimmed by 5 bases and the J gene end by 9 bases; junction bases not matched to a gene: 1. CDR1 and CDR2 from the germline V gene are SGHNT and YENEEA. CDR3 amino acids: CASSPGGSPLHF. The DNA for the CDR3 is TGTGCCAGCAGCCCAGGGGGTTCACCCCTCCACTTT. Supplemented by reference TRBV11-3 and TRBJ1-6, the full variable domain reads EAGVVQSPRYKIIEKKQPVAFWCNPISGHNTLYWYLQNLGQGPELLIRYENEEAVDDSQLPKDRFSAERLKGVDSTLKIQPAELGDSAVYLCASSPGGSPLHFGNGTRLTVT.